Included here is one T cell receptor (beta chain) sequence, with context. The sample comes from a study of T cells in Graves' hyperthyroidism and ophthalmopathy. CDR1 LGHNA and CDR2 YSLEER come from the germline V gene. This CDR3 is 14 amino acids long. Deletions cut 0 bases from V and 11 bases from J, with 16 bases between. Newly diagnosed patients aged 18 to 65 had hyperthyroidism of under 2 months' duration. Amplification of TCR beta CDR3 regions used RNA as the template. Carried out on the TCR CDR3, a first-round RT-PCR used the HTBI primer set. Using its own MiXCR run on the multiplex PCR reads, TCRdb lists one record per CDR3 protein. The sample gives roughly 500,000 distinct CDR3 sequences, around 13% of which show up once; around 5.4% is in the top ten.

Sequencing was done on a sample of blood. This TCR was recovered from a woman aged 25 to 39 with Graves' hyperthyroidism that later progressed to Graves' ophthalmopathy. The V call is TRBV4-3, the J call TRBJ1-1; possibly TRBD1 for D (6 bases). The CDR3 region has the DNA TGCGCCAGCAGCCAAGAACAGGGACCGGCCGACGCTTTCTTT. Its translation: CASSQEQGPADAFF.